A single sample is the source of the 13 T cell receptor beta chains below, sequenced in a study of blood T cell repertoires in COVID-19. Some clones are missing from TCRdb's copy, which holds only in-frame ones; the method was immunoSEQ multiplex PCR. The sample yields around 230,000 clones, around four fifths seen once. Sequenced: peripheral blood. The receptors derive from a middle-aged man with acute or convalescent COVID-19.

This clone is medium-sized by share. The chain is built from TRBV19 and TRBJ2-2; 7 bases fit TRBD2. CDR1 and CDR2 (germline): LNHDA, SQIVND (reference sequence). The CDR3 loop spans 15 amino acids. J lost 0 bases, V lost 7 bases, and 5 bases had no gene match. The CDR3 DNA sequence: TGTGCCAGTAAGAGCGGGGATGCGAACACCGGGGAGCTGTTTTTT. Translating it yields CASKSGDANTGELFF.

The V gene is TRBV6-6, the J gene TRBJ1-2, with a tentative D call TRBD1 (6 bases). This CDR3 contains 14 residues. The germline V and J ends were trimmed by 0 bases and 6 bases, with 11 bases remaining between them. The germline V gene encodes CDR1 MNHNY and CDR2 SVGAGI (reference sequence). The CDR3 bases are TGTGCCAGCAGTTACTCGTCTTCAGGGGATGGCTACACCTTC. Protein product: CASSYSSSGDGYTF.

The chain uses TRBV2 and TRBJ1-2; no clear D gene. This CDR3 has 13 residues. Trimming cost V 4 bases and J 10 bases, with 16 bases left between them. In germline, CDR1 is SNHLY, CDR2 FYNNEI. Here the CDR3 reads CASSGRPSESYTF. The DNA of the CDR3 is TGTGCCAGCAGTGGAAGACCTAGCGAGTCCTACACCTTC.

The gene calls are TRBV6-2 or TRBV6-3 and TRBJ1-2; the match to TRBD1 covers 7 bases. The CDR3 runs to 15 residues. The germline CDR1 and CDR2 sequences are MNHEY and SVGEGT. J gave up 4 bases and V 0 bases, and 5 bases lay outside the gene matches. CDR3: CASSYSKTGFYGYTF. CDR3 sequence (DNA): TGTGCCAGCAGTTACTCAAAGACAGGGTTCTATGGCTACACCTTC.

CDR3 residues: CASSSAPTGGLVRFF. The CDR3 DNA reads as TGTGCCAGCAGCTCCGCCCCGACAGGGGGGCTAGTCCGGTTCTTC. This chain joins TRBV7-2 and TRBJ2-1, with 9 bases identical to TRBD1. V gave up 4 bases and J gave up 15 bases; unmatched junction bases: 16. The germline gives CDR1 SGHTA, CDR2 FQGNSA. The CDR3 loop spans 15 amino acids.

V and J are TRBV9 and TRBJ2-3; D unclear. The CDR3 covers 16 residues. Trimming cost V 1 base and J 3 bases, with 15 bases left between them. CDR1 and CDR2 (germline): SGDLS, YYNGEE. CDR3 in DNA: TGTGCCAGCAGCGTAAGAGGCATTAGTCGGACAGATACGCAGTATTTT. This translates into CASSVRGISRTDTQYF.

The rearrangement joins TRBV12-5 to TRBJ2-3, with TRBD1 identical over 10 bases. The CDR3 sequence is 15 residues long. CDR1 is LGHNT and CDR2 is FRNRAP in the germline V gene. With 6 bases clipped from V and 2 bases from J, the junction kept 5 bases outside the gene matches. CDR3 amino acids: CASGTGTGATDTQYF. CDR3 DNA sequence: TGTGCTAGTGGAACCGGGACAGGGGCCACAGATACGCAGTATTTT. The variable domain in full, completed from reference TRBV12-5 and TRBJ2-3, reads DARVTQTPRHKVTEMGQEVTMRCQPILGHNTVFWYRQTMMQGLELLAYFRNRAPLDDSGMPKDRFSAEMPDATLATLKIQPSEPRDSAVYFCASGTGTGATDTQYFGPGTRLTVL.

The gene calls are TRBV4-1 and TRBJ2-4; no definite D call. The CDR3 totals 15 residues. CDR1 and CDR2 (germline): MGHRA, YSYEKL. V shed 2 bases and J shed 0 bases, with 8 bases lying between them. CDR3 in amino acids: CASSQLRLAKNIQYF. The CDR3 nucleotides are TGCGCCAGCAGCCAATTAAGACTAGCCAAAAACATTCAGTACTTC.

The chain employs TRBV10-3 and TRBJ1-2; D gene unclear. Looked up from germline, CDR1 is ENHRY and CDR2 is SYGVKD. The CDR3 consists of 15 residues. The V and J ends lost 4 bases and 5 bases respectively, with 17 bases between them. The CDR3 protein is CAISVDSSGWYGYTF. As DNA, the CDR3 is TGTGCCATCAGTGTTGATTCATCGGGATGGTATGGCTACACCTTC.

The chain carries TRBV29-1 and TRBJ2-1; possible D gene TRBD2, 8 bases. The germline V and J ends were trimmed by 4 bases and 4 bases, with 26 bases remaining between them. CDR1 and CDR2 (germline): SQVTM, ANQGSEA. There are 18 residues in the CDR3. CDR3 residues: CSVAGTEGVGTRYNEQFF. CDR3 in DNA: TGCAGCGTTGCCGGGACAGAAGGGGTCGGGACTAGGTACAATGAGCAGTTCTTC.

The rearrangement joins TRBV5-1 to TRBJ1-1; TRBD1 agrees at 8 bases. CDR1 and CDR2 from the germline V gene are SGHRS and YFSETQ. The CDR3 runs to 15 residues. The J segment lost 3 bases and the V segment lost 0 bases, leaving 4 bases of the junction unmatched. CDR3 bases: TGCGCCAGCAGCTTGGCCAAGACAGGGGACACTGAAGCTTTCTTT. This gives the protein CASSLAKTGDTEAFF. Based on the CDR3 plus reference TRBV5-1 and TRBJ1-1, the full variable domain is KAGVTQTPRYLIKTRGQQVTLSCSPISGHRSVSWYQQTPGQGLQFLFEYFSETQRNKGNFPGRFSGRQFSNSRSEMNVSTLELGDSALYLCASSLAKTGDTEAFFGQGTRLTVV.

This rearrangement joins TRBV11-3 to TRBJ2-1; 7 positions agree with TRBD2. J lost 4 bases, V lost 1 base, and 4 bases had no gene match. The CDR3 has 15 amino acids. Germline V gene sequence: CDR1 SGHNT, CDR2 YENEEA. The CDR3 region is CASSLAGTTYNEQFF. The CDR3 nucleotides are TGTGCCAGCAGCTTAGCCGGGACTACTTACAATGAGCAGTTCTTC.

V is TRBV6-5 and J is TRBJ2-1, with a possible D match to TRBD2 (6 bases). Germline values: CDR1 MNHEY, CDR2 SVGAGI. V was pared by 6 bases and J by 0 bases, with 9 bases between. This CDR3 is 14 amino acids long. CDR3 protein: CASSLGGSYNEQFF. The DNA of the CDR3 is TGTGCCAGCAGCCTGGGGGGCTCCTACAATGAGCAGTTCTTC.